This TCR beta chain was identified in a study of CD8+CD57+ T cells in acquired aplastic anemia. For sequencing, patients were chosen who had shown expansion of CD8+CD57+ cells by flow cytometry. Profiling that covered TCR beta VDJ and CDR3 relied on genomic DNA as its template. TCRdb redid the calling of the reads with MiXCR, one entry per CDR3 protein. The sample shows over 150,000 distinct CDR3 sequences, roughly two thirds of them seen only once. The sequencing input was sorted CD4+, CD8+, or CD8+CD57+ T cells (not recorded which) from PBMCs. The receptor's source is a human donor with aplastic anemia.

CDR3 nucleotides: TGTGCCAGCAGCTCGGACTACACAGATACGCAGTATTTT. Encoded protein: CASSSDYTDTQYF. This chain joins TRBV7-2 and TRBJ2-3, with D possibly TRBD2 on 6 matching bases. V gave up 4 bases and J gave up 2 bases, with 7 bases separating them. There are 13 residues in the CDR3. In germline, CDR1 is SGHTA, CDR2 FQGNSA.